The following is a T cell receptor beta chain sequence with its context. Other DNA sequences in the same sample also yield this CDR3. Profiled with immunoSEQ multiplex PCR; TCRdb holds only in-frame clones, not every one. The sample comprises around 2.1 million clones, 85% to 95% of which are singletons, and around 1.7% rests with the top ten. The sample is drawn from a study of shared clonotypes between healthy human individuals. The V end was cut by 4 bases, the J end by 2 bases, with 8 bases between. Germline V gene data show CDR1 as MNHEY and CDR2 as SVGAGI. This CDR3 region has 13 residues. Naive CD8 cells lacked CD45RO, underwent positive selection for CCR7 and left out terminally differentiated effector memory CD45RA+ cells.

The sample taken for sequencing was naive CD8+ T cells from PBMCs. V and J are TRBV6-5 and TRBJ1-1, with D unresolved. This clonotype originated in a man aged 18 to 29 in good health. Some clones in this sample may be carry-over from other donors' samples. The DNA for the CDR3 is TGTGCCAGCAGTTCCGGGCCCAACACTGAAGCTTTCTTT. Protein product: CASSSGPNTEAFF.